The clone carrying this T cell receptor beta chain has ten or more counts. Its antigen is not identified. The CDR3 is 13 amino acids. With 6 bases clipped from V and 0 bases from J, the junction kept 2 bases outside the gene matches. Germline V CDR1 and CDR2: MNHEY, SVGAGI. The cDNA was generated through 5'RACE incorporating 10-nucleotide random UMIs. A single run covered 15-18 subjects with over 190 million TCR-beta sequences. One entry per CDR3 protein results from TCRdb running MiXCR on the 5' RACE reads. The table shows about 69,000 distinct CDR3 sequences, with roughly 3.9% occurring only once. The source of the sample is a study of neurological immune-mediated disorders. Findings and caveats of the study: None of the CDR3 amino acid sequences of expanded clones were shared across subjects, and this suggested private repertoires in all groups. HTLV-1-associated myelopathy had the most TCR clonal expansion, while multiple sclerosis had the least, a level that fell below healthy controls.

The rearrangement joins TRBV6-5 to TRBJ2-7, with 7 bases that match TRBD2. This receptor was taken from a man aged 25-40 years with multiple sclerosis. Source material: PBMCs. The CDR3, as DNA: TGTGCCAGCAGACGGGACTACTCCTACGAGCAGTACTTC. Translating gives CASRRDYSYEQYF.